This T cell receptor (beta chain) appears in the sequencing data of a study of T cell responses to AZD1222 COVID-19 vaccine. Trimming cost V 3 bases and J 2 bases, with 8 bases left between them. The CDR3 loop spans 13 amino acids. The germline CDR1 and CDR2 sequences are LNHDA and SQIVND (reference sequence). Repertoires were generated with immunoSEQ multiplex PCR, while TCRdb's copy carries only in-frame clones and drops some. The sample lists under 150,000 clones, about 93% occurring once. The chain carries TRBV19 and TRBJ2-7; no definite D call. This TCR came from an adult in good health. This specimen consisted of peripheral blood, obtained on day 0 of AZD1222 vaccination. The CDR3 coding sequence is TGTGCCAGTAGTATTGGGCCCGCCTACGAGCAGTACTTC. Translating it yields CASSIGPAYEQYF.